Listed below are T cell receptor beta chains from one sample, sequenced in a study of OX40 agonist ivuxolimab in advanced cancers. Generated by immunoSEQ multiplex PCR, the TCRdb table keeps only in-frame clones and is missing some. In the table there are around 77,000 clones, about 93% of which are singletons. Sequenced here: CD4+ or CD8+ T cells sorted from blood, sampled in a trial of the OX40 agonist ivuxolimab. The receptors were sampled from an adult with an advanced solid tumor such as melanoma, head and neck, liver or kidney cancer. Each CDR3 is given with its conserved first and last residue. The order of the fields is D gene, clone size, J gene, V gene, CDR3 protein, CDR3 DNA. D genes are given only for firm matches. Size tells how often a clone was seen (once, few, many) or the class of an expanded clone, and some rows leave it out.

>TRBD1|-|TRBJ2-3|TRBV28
CASSLVAVSGQGRDTQYF
TGTGCCAGCAGTTTAGTTGCCGTCTCGGGACAGGGTAGGGATACGCAGTATTTT
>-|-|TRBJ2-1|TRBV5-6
CASSLDSNEQFF
TGTGCCAGCAGCTTGGATTCTAATGAGCAGTTCTTC
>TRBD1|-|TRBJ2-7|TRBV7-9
CASSSTHGTASYEQYF
TGTGCCAGCAGCTCTACCCACGGGACAGCTTCCTACGAGCAGTACTTC
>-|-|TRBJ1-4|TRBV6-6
CASSYPQGGNEKLFF
TGTGCCAGCAGTTACCCGCAGGGTGGTAATGAAAAACTGTTTTTT
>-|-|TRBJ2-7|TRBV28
CASSFSPTYEQYF
TGTGCCAGCAGTTTCAGTCCGACGTACGAGCAGTACTTC
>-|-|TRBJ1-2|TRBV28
CASTRGPIGSLLGYTF
TGTGCCAGCACCCGGGGTCCCATCGGCAGCCTCTTGGGCTACACCTTC
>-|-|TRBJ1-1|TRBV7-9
CASSLGQGLTEAFF
TGTGCCAGCAGCTTAGGGCAGGGCTTAACTGAAGCTTTCTTT
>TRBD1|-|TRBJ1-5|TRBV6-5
CASRTTGTSQPQHF
TGTGCCAGCAGAACGACAGGGACGAGTCAGCCCCAGCATTTT
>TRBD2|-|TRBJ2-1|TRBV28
CASSEVAGAPTKSYNEQFF
TGTGCCAGCAGTGAAGTAGCGGGAGCTCCAACTAAATCCTACAATGAGCAGTTCTTC
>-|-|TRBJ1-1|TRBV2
CASRVRGSTEAFF
TGTGCCAGCAGAGTGAGGGGCTCCACTGAAGCTTTCTTT
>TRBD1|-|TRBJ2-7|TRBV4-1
CASSQVTGTYEQYF
TGCGCCAGCAGCCAAGTGACAGGGACCTACGAGCAGTACTTC
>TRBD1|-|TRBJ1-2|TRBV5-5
CASSLNRQGSNGYTF
TGTGCCAGCAGCTTGAATCGACAGGGGAGCAATGGCTACACCTTC
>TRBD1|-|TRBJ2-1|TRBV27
CASISLQGALSGPNEQFF
TGTGCCAGCATTTCACTACAGGGGGCGCTAAGTGGTCCCAATGAGCAGTTCTTC
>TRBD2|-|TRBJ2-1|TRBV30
CAWSRGGPNNGQFF
TGTGCCTGGAGTCGGGGGGGCCCGAACAATGGGCAGTTCTTC
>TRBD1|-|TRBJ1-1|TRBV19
CASSATGGGTEAFF
TGTGCCAGTAGTGCGACAGGGGGAGGTACTGAAGCTTTCTTT
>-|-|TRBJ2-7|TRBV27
CASSSSLVVSEQYF
TGTGCCAGCAGTTCAAGTCTCGTCGTCAGCGAGCAGTACTTC
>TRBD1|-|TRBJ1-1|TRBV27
CASSLGQGPTEAFF
TGTGCCAGCAGTCTAGGACAGGGGCCAACTGAAGCTTTCTTT
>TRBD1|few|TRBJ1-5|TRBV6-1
CASSALQGREQPQHF
TGTGCCAGCAGTGCACTACAGGGGCGGGAACAGCCCCAGCATTTT
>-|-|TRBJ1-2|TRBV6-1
CASSPLSGYGYTF
TGTGCCAGCAGCCCGTTGAGTGGGTATGGCTACACCTTC
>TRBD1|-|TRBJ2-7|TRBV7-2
CASSTGQGDYEQYF
TGTGCCAGCAGCACGGGACAGGGGGACTACGAGCAGTACTTC
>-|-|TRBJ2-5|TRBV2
CASLREAQETQYF
TGTGCCTCCTTGAGGGAGGCCCAAGAGACCCAGTACTTC
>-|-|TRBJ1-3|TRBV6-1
CASSEATGQGNTIYF
TGTGCCAGCAGTGAAGCGACTGGACAGGGAAACACCATATATTTT
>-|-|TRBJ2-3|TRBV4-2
CASSQEGTPSTDTQYF
TGTGCCAGCAGCCAAGAAGGGACACCTAGCACAGATACGCAGTATTTT
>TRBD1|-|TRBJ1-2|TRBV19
CAGSGGAEEGYTF
TGTGCCGGCTCAGGGGGCGCAGAGGAAGGCTACACCTTC